The 9 T cell receptor beta chains below all came from one sample that was sequenced in a study of lung T cells in sarcoidosis with Löfgren's syndrome. MiXCR, applied by TCRdb to the reads, yields one record per CDR3 protein. The sample lists roughly 63,000 distinct CDR3 sequences; 21% were seen once. The source material was CD4+ T cells from PBMCs. Receptor source: a human donor with sarcoidosis (Löfgren's syndrome or another form), or a control subject (not recorded which).

V is TRBV5-5 and J is TRBJ2-3, with unresolved D. The V end was cut by 4 bases, the J end by 4 bases, with 10 bases between. The length of the CDR3 is 13 residues. Germline V gene sequence: CDR1 SGHKS, CDR2 YYEKEE (reference sequence). The CDR3 region is CASSSNSPDTQYF. Here the CDR3 DNA reads TGTGCCAGCAGCAGTAATAGCCCAGATACGCAGTATTTT.

Comment on this clonotype: A junction boundary mismatches the germline segment, possibly from a read error. V is TRBV29-1 and J is TRBJ2-1, with a tentative D call TRBD2 (6 bases). Per germline, CDR1 SQVTM and CDR2 ANQGSEA. This CDR3 contains 12 residues. CDR3 residues: CSVRLVYNGQFF. The CDR3 nucleotides are TGCAGCGTGCGACTAGTCTACAATGGGCAGTTCTTC.

At least ten counts were recorded for this clonotype. V is TRBV28 and J is TRBJ1-5; TRBD1 matches 7 bases. Germline values: CDR1 MDHEN, CDR2 SYDVKM. J lost 6 bases, V lost 6 bases, and 2 bases had no gene match. CDR3 size: 12 residues. The DNA of the CDR3 is TGTGCCAGCAGGACAGGGTTTCAGCCCCAGCATTTT. Protein sequence: CASRTGFQPQHF.

The sample holds many counts of this clonotype. The V and J genes are TRBV6-6 and TRBJ2-1; 8 positions match TRBD1. The CDR3 sequence is 15 residues long. With V trimmed by 2 bases and J by 6 bases, 6 bases remained unmatched. Germline CDR1 is MNHNY and CDR2 is SVGAGI (reference sequence). The CDR3 DNA sequence: TGTGCCAGCAGTTACGGGACAGGAGACGGCAATGAGCAGTTCTTC. It specifies CASSYGTGDGNEQFF.

Comment on this clonotype: The junction and the germline gene differ at one end; a read error may be behind it. This CDR3 is CANSVRPEGNTEAFF. As DNA, the CDR3 is TGTGCCAACAGTGTTCGGCCGGAGGGGAACACTGAAGCTTTCTTT. The chain uses TRBV27 and TRBJ1-1; no clear D gene. CDR1 is MNHEY and CDR2 is SMNVEV in the germline V gene (reference sequence). This CDR3 comprises 15 residues.

This clonotype has at least ten counts. V is TRBV7-2 and J is TRBJ1-2; 8 bases agree with TRBD1. The ends lost 3 bases at V and 7 bases at J; junction bases unmatched: 13. Germline CDR1 reads SGHTA; CDR2 reads FQGNSA. The CDR3 runs 16 residues. The CDR3: CASSFRRGTGPSGYTF. The CDR3 DNA reads as TGTGCCAGCAGCTTCCGGCGGGGGACAGGTCCCTCTGGCTACACCTTC.

V usage is TRBV3-1 and J usage is TRBJ2-1; D is possibly TRBD1 (6 bases). CDR3 length equals 16 residues. Germline CDR1 reads LGHDT; CDR2 reads YNNKEL (reference sequence). V shed 1 base and J shed 1 base, with 11 bases lying between them. The CDR3 here is CASSQGAGASYNEQFF. In nucleotides, the CDR3 is TGTGCCAGCAGCCAAGGTGCAGGGGCTTCCTACAATGAGCAGTTCTTC.

This clonotype was counted ten times or more. The rearrangement links TRBV28 to TRBJ2-7, with D unresolved. Trimming took 4 bases from V and 1 from J, leaving 11 bases between them. Germline V gives CDR1 MDHEN, CDR2 SYDVKM. This CDR3 has 14 residues. The CDR3 region has the DNA TGTGCCAGCAGTTCCCACAGCCTTTCCTACGAGCAGTACGTC. Translated: CASSSHSLSYEQYV.

This clonotype was recorded a few times. The chain couples TRBV7-9 to TRBJ1-2; a possible D gene is TRBD1 (5 bases). Trimming took 1 base from V and 6 from J, leaving 18 bases between them. The CDR3 runs to 16 residues. The germline V gene has CDR1 SEHNR and CDR2 FQNEAQ (reference sequence). CDR3 DNA sequence: TGTGCCAGCAGCTTAGGACTCTACGGGGGAGATAATGGCTACACCTTC. Translation: CASSLGLYGGDNGYTF.